A selection of T cell receptor beta chains follows, all from one sample in a study of PD-1 blockade in mismatch repair-deficient tumors. Using immunoSEQ multiplex PCR, the repertoire was profiled, and TCRdb retains in-frame clones only, with some absent. The sample records 100,000 to 150,000 clones, about 88% being singletons. This sample comprised peripheral blood, obtained 44 weeks after starting pembrolizumab. The receptors here all came from an adult with mismatch repair-deficient cancer. The CDR3 runs from the conserved cysteine through the conserved F or W. The D gene is left open where the match is weak. A clone size is listed for some rows: how often the clone was seen (once, few, many), or a class if it is expanded.

v_gene	abundance	j_gene	d_gene	CDR3aa	CDR3nt
TRBV28	NA	TRBJ2-5	NA	CASSFMGMTQYF	TGTGCCAGCAGTTTCATGGGGATGACCCAGTACTTC
TRBV4-3	once	TRBJ2-3	NA	CASSQGLSIVTDTQYF	TGCGCCAGCAGCCAAGGCCTTAGCATTGTCACAGATACGCAGTATTTT
TRBV7-8	NA	TRBJ1-1	NA	CASSPYPVRLNTEAFF	TGTGCCAGCAGCCCCTACCCGGTAAGGTTGAACACTGAAGCTTTCTTT
TRBV29-1	NA	TRBJ2-1	NA	CSVKKYEQFF	TGCAGCGTTAAAAAGTATGAGCAGTTCTTC
TRBV2	NA	TRBJ2-6	NA	CASKRQGGANVLTF	TGTGCCAGCAAACGGCAGGGTGGGGCCAACGTCCTGACTTTC
TRBV5-1	NA	TRBJ2-3	TRBD1	CASSLGGQGSTDTQYF	TGCGCCAGCAGCCTTGGAGGACAGGGAAGCACAGATACGCAGTATTTT
TRBV7-2	NA	TRBJ1-5	NA	CASSFTGTLEGPQHF	TGTGCCAGCAGTTTCACCGGGACTCTAGAGGGGCCCCAGCATTTT
TRBV4-3	NA	TRBJ2-5	TRBD2	CASSPPIEREYQETQYF	TGCGCCAGCAGCCCCCCGATCGAGCGGGAGTACCAAGAGACCCAGTACTTC
TRBV6-1	NA	TRBJ1-2	NA	CASSLRDHYGYTF	TGTGCCAGCAGTCTCCGGGACCACTATGGCTACACCTTC
TRBV11-3	NA	TRBJ2-5	NA	CASSPHDGTGQYF	TGTGCCAGCAGCCCCCACGACGGAACGGGCCAGTACTTC
TRBV4-3	NA	TRBJ2-5	TRBD2	CASSQDTSEQETQYF	TGCGCCAGCAGCCAAGATACTAGCGAACAAGAGACCCAGTACTTC
TRBV27	few	TRBJ2-7	NA	CASSLQGFREQYF	TGTGCCAGCAGTTTACAGGGCTTCAGGGAGCAGTACTTC
TRBV7-6	NA	TRBJ2-7	NA	CASSLERESYEQYF	TGTGCCAGCAGCTTAGAGAGAGAATCCTACGAGCAGTACTTC
TRBV29-1	NA	TRBJ2-7	NA	CSVEQRFPYEQYF	TGCAGCGTTGAACAGCGGTTCCCCTACGAGCAGTACTTC
TRBV6-5	once	TRBJ1-2	TRBD1	CASSYTRTGVYGYTF	TGTGCCAGCAGTTACACACGGACAGGGGTCTATGGCTACACCTTC
TRBV25-1	once	TRBJ2-7	NA	CASSDSGSPYEQYF	TGTGCCAGCAGTGATTCCGGCAGTCCCTACGAGCAGTACTTC
TRBV5-4	NA	TRBJ2-7	TRBD2	CASSSGTSGNYEQYF	TGTGCCAGCAGCTCTGGGACTAGCGGCAATTACGAGCAGTACTTC
TRBV6-5	NA	TRBJ2-4	NA	CASRDPRTQAIQYF	TGTGCCAGCAGGGACCCCCGGACACAAGCCATTCAGTACTTC
TRBV10-3	NA	TRBJ2-2	TRBD1	CAISEGQANTGELFF	TGTGCCATCAGCGAAGGACAGGCGAACACCGGGGAGCTGTTTTTT
TRBV4-3	NA	TRBJ2-1	TRBD2	CASSQSTSADNEQFF	TGCGCCAGCAGCCAATCTACTAGCGCCGACAATGAGCAGTTCTTC